Listed here are 26 T cell receptor beta chains from one sample, sequenced in a study of T cell clonotyping in hematopoietic cell transplantation. TCRdb's copy holds only in-frame clones and misses some; the assay was immunoSEQ multiplex PCR. Among several thousand clones listed, approximately 96% were seen once. This specimen consisted of peripheral blood mononuclear cells, obtained 100 days after allogeneic stem cell transplant. These TCRs come from a male patient between 60 and 69 years old who had an allogeneic stem cell transplant from a related donor, so the T cells may come from the graft donor. Some clones in this sample may be carry-over from other donors' samples.

This rearrangement joins TRBV7-6 to TRBJ2-7; D uncertain. The CDR3 is 13 amino acids. Germline values: CDR1 SGHVS, CDR2 FNYEAQ. V lost 0 bases to trimming and J lost 3 bases, with 6 bases between them. CDR3: CASSLASDYEQYF. The CDR3 DNA reads TGTGCCAGCAGCTTAGCAAGCGACTACGAGCAGTACTTC. The entire variable domain, with the rest obtained from reference TRBV7-6 and TRBJ2-7, is as follows: GAGVSQSPRYKVTKRGQDVALRCDPISGHVSLYWYRQALGQGPEFLTYFNYEAQQDKSGLPNDRFSAERPEGSISTLTIQRTEQRDSAMYRCASSLASDYEQYFGPGTRLTVT.

The gene calls are TRBV10-3 and TRBJ2-5, with D possibly TRBD1 on 5 matching bases. Germline values: CDR1 ENHRY, CDR2 SYGVKD. Trimming removed 10 bases at V and 1 base at J, with 16 bases between. The CDR3 spans 14 residues. In DNA, the CDR3 is TGTGCCACCAGCCAAGGGGCGGCCCAAGAGACCCAGTACTTC. The encoded protein is CATSQGAAQETQYF.

This clone came up once. This chain connects TRBV19 to TRBJ2-1, with a possible D match to TRBD1 (6 bases). V lost 1 base, J lost 7 bases, and 20 bases lay in between. This CDR3 comprises 17 residues. Germline CDR1 is LNHDA and CDR2 is SQIVND (reference sequence). CDR3 in amino acids: CASSIVEQGRWMNEQFF. CDR3 coding DNA: TGTGCCAGTAGTATAGTTGAGCAGGGGCGCTGGATGAATGAGCAGTTCTTC.

The V gene is TRBV27, the J gene TRBJ2-1; 7 nucleotides line up with TRBD2. Germline V CDR1 and CDR2: MNHEY, SMNVEV (reference sequence). CDR3 length: 11 residues. The V segment lost 7 bases and the J segment 10 bases; nucleotides outside the gene matches: 4. The CDR3 region is CASMGRGEQFF. As DNA, the CDR3 is TGTGCCAGCATGGGGAGGGGAGAGCAGTTCTTC.

The V and J genes are TRBV5-1 and TRBJ2-7; D could derive from TRBD1 or TRBD2 (6 bases each). The CDR3 runs 14 residues. Germline V gene lookup returns CDR1 SGHRS and CDR2 YFSETQ. V lost 7 bases to trimming and J lost 2 bases, with 16 bases between them. CDR3 sequence: CASQDSGQTYEQYF. As DNA, the CDR3 is TGCGCCAGCCAAGATAGCGGACAGACCTACGAGCAGTACTTC.

This chain joins TRBV4-1 and TRBJ1-5; 10 bases match TRBD1. Germline V gene lookup returns CDR1 MGHRA and CDR2 YSYEKL. V shed 1 base and J 6 bases; nucleotides not matched to a gene: 12. This CDR3 comprises 18 residues. The CDR3 region is CASSQGLTGQGYSQPQHF. The CDR3 DNA is TGCGCCAGCAGCCAAGGTCTTACGGGACAGGGGTACAGTCAGCCCCAGCATTTT.

V gene TRBV7-2 combines with J gene TRBJ1-5; D possibly corresponds to TRBD1 (5 bases). The CDR3 runs 14 residues. V dropped 2 bases and J dropped 7 bases, with 12 bases sitting between them. The germline CDR1 and CDR2 sequences are SGHTA and FQGNSA. CDR3 in amino acids: CASSLTRDRQPQHF. The CDR3 region has the DNA TGTGCCAGCAGCTTAACCAGGGACCGCCAGCCCCAGCATTTT.

This sequence joins TRBV7-8 and TRBJ2-5, with TRBD2 as a possible D gene (5 bases). The germline V gene encodes CDR1 SGHVS and CDR2 FQNEAQ. The CDR3 loop spans 15 amino acids. V was cut by 2 bases and J by 4 bases, with 14 bases left in between. This CDR3 reads CASSLPRRLGETQYF. The CDR3 DNA reads TGTGCCAGCAGCTTACCAAGGAGGTTAGGAGAGACCCAGTACTTC.

The chain has TRBV28 and TRBJ1-2; D might be TRBD1 (5 bases). CDR1 is MDHEN and CDR2 is SYDVKM in the germline V gene. This CDR3 is 15 amino acids long. The V end was cut by 4 bases, the J end by 4 bases, with 16 bases between. CDR3 region: CASSSGGAGPYGYTF. Written as DNA, the CDR3 is TGTGCCAGCAGTTCGGGAGGGGCGGGCCCCTATGGCTACACCTTC.

This clone was recorded only once. The rearrangement links TRBV19 to TRBJ2-3; 9 nucleotides line up with TRBD1. Germline V gene lookup returns CDR1 LNHDA and CDR2 SQIVND (reference sequence). The CDR3 has 14 amino acids. V trimming: 5 bases; J trimming: 6 bases; junction bases outside the gene matches: 6. This chain's CDR3 is CASSQGQGRDTQYF. DNA of the CDR3: TGTGCCAGTAGTCAGGGACAGGGAAGGGATACGCAGTATTTT.

V gene TRBV2 combines with J gene TRBJ2-7, with 9 bases aligning to TRBD1. After removal of 7 bases from V and 3 bases from J, the junction contained 4 bases not matched to a gene. The CDR3 runs to 13 residues. CDR1 and CDR2 (germline): SNHLY, FYNNEI. In DNA, the CDR3 is TGTGCCAGCATCGGACAGGGGATCTACGAGCAGTACTTC. It yields the protein CASIGQGIYEQYF.

This chain connects TRBV5-1 to TRBJ2-6; 7 nucleotides align to TRBD1. J lost 0 bases, V lost 9 bases, and 24 bases had no gene match. This CDR3 is 21 amino acids long. The V gene's germline CDR1 is SGHRS and CDR2 YFSETQ. The CDR3 sequence: CAKEAGTVNLRPFSGANVLTF. As DNA, the CDR3 is TGCGCCAAAGAGGCCGGGACAGTGAACCTGAGGCCTTTCTCTGGGGCCAACGTCCTGACTTTC.

This rearrangement joins TRBV2 to TRBJ1-1; D remains ambiguous. Germline V CDR1 and CDR2: SNHLY, FYNNEI. V dropped 7 bases and J dropped 5 bases, with 14 bases sitting between them. This CDR3 has 13 residues. The CDR3 sequence is CASKREGRTEAFF. CDR3 sequence (DNA): TGTGCCAGCAAAAGGGAAGGTCGGACTGAAGCTTTCTTT. The whole variable domain, remainder taken from reference TRBV2 and TRBJ1-1, is EPEVTQTPSHQVTQMGQEVILRCVPISNHLYFYWYRQILGQKVEFLVSFYNNEISEKSEIFDDQFSVERPDGSNFTLKIRSTKLEDSAMYFCASKREGRTEAFFGQGTRLTVV.

V gene TRBV5-4 combines with J gene TRBJ2-2; D is possibly TRBD2 (6 bases). This CDR3 contains 16 residues. Trimming took off 0 bases at V and 0 bases at J, with 9 bases between the two ends. Looked up from germline, CDR1 is SGHNT and CDR2 is YYREEE (reference sequence). CDR3 bases: TGTGCCAGCAGCTTGGAGGGAGGAGCGAACACCGGGGAGCTGTTTTTT. This sequence encodes CASSLEGGANTGELFF.

The chain couples TRBV5-1 to TRBJ1-3, with 9 positions matching TRBD1. Germline V lookup: CDR1 SGHRS, CDR2 YFSETQ. This CDR3 spans 16 amino acids. After removal of 4 bases from V and 3 bases from J, the junction contained 8 bases not matched to a gene. In DNA form, the CDR3 reads TGCGCCAGCAGCAATACAGGGGGCGGATTTGGAAACACCATATATTTT. It encodes CASSNTGGGFGNTIYF.

This rearrangement joins TRBV6-4 to TRBJ2-2, with 9 positions matching TRBD1. V gave up 4 bases and J gave up 4 bases; unmatched junction bases: 10. Germline V gene data show CDR1 as MRHNA and CDR2 as SNTAGT. This CDR3 comprises 17 residues. The CDR3 sequence is CASSVSINRGPTGELFF. The CDR3 bases are TGTGCCAGCAGTGTTTCAATAAACAGGGGGCCCACCGGGGAGCTGTTTTTT.

This chain joins TRBV6-5 and TRBJ2-1; D is uncertain. V dropped 10 bases and J dropped 2 bases, with 18 bases sitting between them. Germline V gives CDR1 MNHEY, CDR2 SVGAGI. The CDR3 is 15 residues long. CDR3 in amino acids: CATRSLGSTYNEQFF. The CDR3 coding sequence is TGTGCCACACGTTCTTTAGGTAGCACCTACAATGAGCAGTTCTTC.

This chain links TRBV2 with TRBJ1-1; 7 nucleotides agree with TRBD1. This CDR3 has 14 amino acids. J gave up 2 bases and V 7 bases, and 7 bases lay outside the gene matches. CDR1 SNHLY and CDR2 FYNNEI come from the germline V gene. The CDR3 nucleotides read TGTGCCAGCACACCCAGACAGGGAAACACTGAAGCTTTCTTT. Protein: CASTPRQGNTEAFF.

This chain connects TRBV27 to TRBJ2-7, with D unclear. The CDR3 sequence is 11 residues long. Trimming cost V 6 bases and J 1 base, with 4 bases left between them. CDR1 is MNHEY, CDR2 SMNVEV, per germline (reference sequence). CDR3 region: CASSRSYEQYF. CDR3 DNA: TGTGCCAGCAGCCGGTCCTACGAGCAGTACTTC.

The V and J genes are TRBV5-4 and TRBJ2-7, with 8 nucleotides matching TRBD2. This CDR3 is built from 15 residues. Germline V gene sequence: CDR1 SGHNT, CDR2 YYREEE (reference sequence). The J segment lost 0 bases and the V segment lost 5 bases, leaving 7 bases of the junction unmatched. CDR3 amino acids: CASSSQRGSSYEQYF. DNA for the CDR3: TGTGCCAGCAGTTCGCAGCGGGGGAGCTCCTACGAGCAGTACTTC. Full variable domain (remainder filled in from reference TRBV5-4 and TRBJ2-7): ETGVTQSPTHLIKTRGQQVTLRCSSQSGHNTVSWYQQALGQGPQFIFQYYREEENGRGNFPPRFSGLQFPNYSSELNVNALELDDSALYLCASSSQRGSSYEQYFGPGTRLTVT.

The chain carries TRBV27 and TRBJ1-2; TRBD1 is a possible D gene (5 bases). Trimming left V 6 bases short and J 2 bases short, with 13 bases between. This CDR3 contains 14 residues. CDR1 is MNHEY and CDR2 is SMNVEV in the germline V gene (reference sequence). CDR3 nucleotides: TGTGCCAGCAGCACTGGGCAGGGAAACTATGGCTACACCTTC. Amino acids: CASSTGQGNYGYTF.

The V gene is TRBV7-6, the J gene TRBJ2-7, with D hard to call. This CDR3 is built from 16 residues. Germline CDR1 SGHVS, CDR2 FNYEAQ. Trimming removed 8 bases at V and 0 bases at J, with 20 bases between. The CDR3 spells CASAFSGGRSSYEQYF. In DNA, the CDR3 is TGTGCCAGCGCCTTCTCGGGCGGAAGGAGCTCCTACGAGCAGTACTTC.

This clone was picked up one time. This chain connects TRBV18 to TRBJ1-1; D call uncertain. This CDR3 is 11 amino acids long. The V gene's germline CDR1 is KGHSH and CDR2 LQKENI. Trimming shortened V by 3 bases and J by 7 bases, and 6 bases separated the two germline ends. CDR3 region: CASSPMFEAFF. In DNA form, the CDR3 reads TGTGCCAGCTCACCCATGTTTGAAGCTTTCTTT.

This sequence joins TRBV28 and TRBJ1-4; perhaps TRBD1 as D (5 bases). The CDR3 has 14 residues. Germline V gene lookup returns CDR1 MDHEN and CDR2 SYDVKM. Trimming shortened V by 3 bases and J by 10 bases, and 15 bases separated the two germline ends. The CDR3 sequence: CASSLERGVLKLFF. CDR3 in DNA: TGTGCCAGCAGTTTGGAACGGGGGGTTTTAAAACTGTTTTTT.

The genes are TRBV14 and TRBJ2-6; D might be TRBD2 (5 bases). CDR1 is SGHDN, CDR2 FVKESK, per germline. The CDR3 runs 16 residues. V shed 1 base and J shed 0 bases, with 7 bases lying between them. CDR3 residues: CASSQGGYSGANVLTF. CDR3 nucleotide sequence: TGTGCCAGCAGCCAAGGCGGGTACTCTGGGGCCAACGTCCTGACTTTC.

The chain combines TRBV7-6 with TRBJ1-5; tentatively, D is TRBD1 (6 bases). Germline CDR1 and CDR2: SGHVS and FNYEAQ. The length of the CDR3 is 13 residues. The V end was cut by 4 bases, the J end by 3 bases, with 7 bases between. The CDR3 DNA sequence: TGTGCCAGCAGCTGGGACAACAATCAGCCCCAGCATTTT. It encodes CASSWDNNQPQHF.